The rows below give T cell receptor beta chains drawn from one sample of a study of human T cells and chemical hapten exposure. A single record per CDR3 protein comes from TCRdb applying MiXCR to the RACE reads. The data contain tens of thousands of distinct CDR3 sequences, around 7% of them seen just once; the ten biggest clones take up about 1.5%. The source material was whole blood, sampled in connection with sensitization to the hapten diphenylcyclopropenone (DPC). These receptors all stem from a woman aged 25 to 39 with alopecia areata. Some clones in this sample may be carry-over from other donors' samples. Each CDR3 is given with its conserved first and last residue. The D gene is left open where the match is weak. The size field reads once, few, many, or a class for an expanded clone.

V: TRBV30; size: many; D: -; J: TRBJ1-2; DNA: TGTGCCTGGAGACCAATAGGGAGGGACTATGGCTACACCTTC; CDR3: CAWRPIGRDYGYTF
V: TRBV5-5; size: few; D: -; J: TRBJ2-1; DNA: TGTGCCAGCACCTACCTTTTTAATGAGCAGCTCTTC; CDR3: CASTYLFNEQLF
V: TRBV20-1; size: many; D: -; J: TRBJ1-5; DNA: TGCAGTGCCCCGGAAGCTCAACCTTCTGGGCAGCCCCAGCATTTT; CDR3: CSAPEAQPSGQPQHF
V: TRBV7-6; size: many; D: -; J: TRBJ2-5; DNA: TGTGCCAGCAACATTGCCGAAGAGACCCAGTACTTC; CDR3: CASNIAEETQYF
V: TRBV4-1; size: many; D: TRBD2; J: TRBJ2-1; DNA: TGCGCCAGCAGCCAAGGTCTAATCCTAGCGGGGACCTACAATGAGCAGTTCTTC; CDR3: CASSQGLILAGTYNEQFF
V: TRBV6-5; size: many; D: TRBD2; J: TRBJ2-3; DNA: TGTGCCAGCAGTTACTCTCGGGGGGGTGGTGTCGGTACGCAGTATTTT; CDR3: CASSYSRGGGVGTQYF
V: TRBV20-1; size: many; D: -; J: TRBJ2-7; DNA: TGCAGTGCTAGTGGGGGGACACCCCAATCCTACGAGCAGTACTTC; CDR3: CSASGGTPQSYEQYF
V: TRBV30; size: many; D: -; J: TRBJ1-6; DNA: TGTGCCTGGAGCCTCGGCCAGGGGTATAATTCACCCCTCCACTTT; CDR3: CAWSLGQGYNSPLHF
V: TRBV5-1; size: many; D: TRBD1; J: TRBJ2-5; DNA: TGCGCCAGCAGCTTCGGACAGGGTCTGGAGACCCAGTACTTC; CDR3: CASSFGQGLETQYF
V: TRBV5-8; size: few; D: -; J: TRBJ1-5; DNA: TGTGCCAGCAGCTTGGTCCGGGGGCCCCAGCCCCAGCATTTT; CDR3: CASSLVRGPQPQHF
V: TRBV30; size: many; D: -; J: TRBJ2-7; DNA: TGTGCCTGGAGTCGCAGGATCTCCTACGAGCAGTACTTC; CDR3: CAWSRRISYEQYF
V: TRBV3-1; size: many; D: -; J: TRBJ2-3; DNA: -; CDR3: CASSTSRGSGTDTQYF
V: TRBV14; size: many; D: -; J: TRBJ2-6; DNA: TGTGCCAGCAGCCATGAGTTACCTGGGGCCAACGTCCTGACTTTC; CDR3: CASSHELPGANVLTF
V: TRBV6-1; size: few; D: -; J: TRBJ1-5; DNA: TGTGCCAGCAGTGAAGAGAGAGGGTATCAGCCCCAGCATTTT; CDR3: CASSEERGYQPQHF
V: TRBV3-1; size: many; D: TRBD1; J: TRBJ1-5; DNA: TGTGCCAGCAGCGAGGACAGGGGCGTCGGTCAGCCCCAGCATTTT; CDR3: CASSEDRGVGQPQHF
V: TRBV28; size: many; D: -; J: TRBJ1-1; DNA: TGTGCCAGCAGTCCGGATGAGTACACTGAAGCTTTCTTT; CDR3: CASSPDEYTEAFF
V: TRBV12-3/TRBV12-4; size: few; D: -; J: TRBJ1-4; DNA: TGTGCCAGCAGTTTCGCGGGACTAACTAATGAAAAACTGTTTTTT; CDR3: CASSFAGLTNEKLFF